The 15 T cell receptor beta chains below were found in one sample sequenced in a study of cytomegalovirus exposure and HLA in healthy donors. In the PCR, 60 Vbeta and 13 Jbeta primers were used. Clones were read by immunoSEQ multiplex PCR, and TCRdb kept only the in-frame ones, dropping some. The sample yields about 140,000 clones, roughly four fifths seen once. Sequencing was done on a sample of PBMCs. The receptors derive from a man aged 18 to 30 in good health and CMV-seropositive.

This clone was seen a few times. CDR3 residues: CASSLFGQMAVAGELFF. The CDR3 DNA is TGTGCCAGCTCACTTTTTGGGCAGATGGCAGTTGCCGGGGAGCTGTTTTTT. The rearrangement uses TRBV18 and TRBJ2-2; D is uncertain. The length of the CDR3 is 17 residues. V lost 4 bases and J lost 6, with 21 bases in between. Per the germline V gene, CDR1 is KGHSH and CDR2 is LQKENI.

The chain joins TRBV6-1 to TRBJ2-2, with 14 nucleotides matching TRBD2. Losses at the gene ends were 4 bases for V and 8 bases for J; bases not matched to a gene: 9. Germline CDR1 MNHNS, CDR2 SASEGT. The CDR3 is made up of 17 amino acids. The CDR3 DNA sequence: TGTGCCAGCAGTGGGGAAGCGGGACTAGCGGGAGAGGGGGAGCTGTTTTTT. The encoded protein is CASSGEAGLAGEGELFF.

This chain joins TRBV29-1 and TRBJ1-1, with D tentatively TRBD1 (5 bases). The CDR3 is 14 amino acids. Germline V gene sequence: CDR1 SQVTM, CDR2 ANQGSEA. V lost 7 bases and J lost 1, with 16 bases in between. The CDR3 bases are TGCAGCGCTGCGAGAGGGACTTCGAACACTGAAGCTTTCTTT. Encoded protein: CSAARGTSNTEAFF.

The genes are TRBV2 and TRBJ1-5; D ambiguous. This CDR3 comprises 13 residues. The V end was cut by 2 bases, the J end by 5 bases, with 7 bases between. The germline CDR1 and CDR2 sequences are SNHLY and FYNNEI. The CDR3 sequence is CASSETSYQPQHF. The CDR3 nucleotides are TGTGCCAGCAGTGAAACAAGTTATCAGCCCCAGCATTTT. Combining the CDR3 with reference TRBV2 and TRBJ1-5 gives the whole variable domain EPEVTQTPSHQVTQMGQEVILRCVPISNHLYFYWYRQILGQKVEFLVSFYNNEISEKSEIFDDQFSVERPDGSNFTLKIRSTKLEDSAMYFCASSETSYQPQHFGDGTRLSIL.

The gene calls are TRBV5-1 and TRBJ2-2, with TRBD2 matching 13 bases. This CDR3 region has 16 residues. Germline CDR1 SGHRS, CDR2 YFSETQ. Unmatched junction bases numbered 3, after V lost 2 bases and J lost 5 bases. The CDR3 sequence is CASSLGLAGETGELFF. The CDR3 region has the DNA TGCGCCAGCAGCTTAGGACTAGCGGGAGAGACCGGGGAGCTGTTTTTT. The complete variable domain, with remaining parts taken from reference TRBV5-1 and TRBJ2-2, reads KAGVTQTPRYLIKTRGQQVTLSCSPISGHRSVSWYQQTPGQGLQFLFEYFSETQRNKGNFPGRFSGRQFSNSRSEMNVSTLELGDSALYLCASSLGLAGETGELFFGEGSRLTVL.

V is TRBV9 and J is TRBJ2-1; TRBD2 might be the D (5 bases). V lost 0 bases to trimming and J lost 6 bases, with 13 bases between them. Germline V CDR1 and CDR2: SGDLS, YYNGEE. The CDR3 spans 15 residues. Here the CDR3 reads CASSVAPTSGNEQFF. The CDR3 DNA reads TGTGCCAGCAGCGTAGCCCCAACTAGTGGCAATGAGCAGTTCTTC.

V usage is TRBV19 and J usage is TRBJ2-7; tentatively, D is TRBD1 (6 bases). The CDR3 sequence is 15 residues long. Trimming stripped 5 bases from V and 2 bases from J, with 16 bases between. Germline loops: CDR1 LNHDA, CDR2 SQIVND (reference sequence). This CDR3 reads CASSPGVGTAYEQYF. CDR3 coding DNA: TGTGCCAGTAGTCCAGGGGTGGGTACCGCCTACGAGCAGTACTTC.

The chain recombines TRBV7-2 with TRBJ1-5, with D hard to call. CDR1 and CDR2 from the germline V gene are SGHTA and FQGNSA. V was shortened by 3 bases and J by 4 bases, with 16 bases between the two germline ends. The CDR3 sequence is 16 residues long. The CDR3 region is CASSLIEGLRNQPQHF. CDR3 sequence (DNA): TGTGCCAGCAGCTTGATAGAGGGTTTAAGGAATCAGCCCCAGCATTTT.

The chain links TRBV19 to TRBJ2-1; tentatively, D is TRBD2 (6 bases). Looked up from germline, CDR1 is LNHDA and CDR2 is SQIVND (reference sequence). The V and J ends lost 5 bases and 9 bases respectively, with 20 bases between them. The CDR3 is 15 amino acids. The CDR3 DNA reads as TGTGCCAGTAGTCCCAACGTAGGCGGGATATCTGAGCAGTTCTTC. It translates to CASSPNVGGISEQFF.

This clone turned up a few times. The rearrangement uses TRBV5-1 and TRBJ2-3, with D possibly matching TRBD2 (5 bases). In germline, CDR1 is SGHRS, CDR2 YFSETQ. Trimming removed 0 bases at V and 4 bases at J, with 21 bases between. This CDR3 is built from 18 residues. The DNA for the CDR3 is TGCGCCAGCAGCTTGGGGTCGACCCGGAGGATGGTTGCAGATACGCAGTATTTT. It translates to CASSLGSTRRMVADTQYF.

The chain joins TRBV5-5 to TRBJ2-7; D may be TRBD1 (6 bases). In germline, CDR1 is SGHKS, CDR2 YYEKEE (reference sequence). The CDR3 consists of 15 residues. V dropped 3 bases and J dropped 0 bases, with 13 bases sitting between them. As DNA, the CDR3 is TGTGCCAGCAGCTCCGGGACAAGGAGCTCCTACGAGCAGTACTTC. Its translation: CASSSGTRSSYEQYF.

The chain couples TRBV6-6 to TRBJ2-7, with 9 positions matching TRBD1. Germline V lookup: CDR1 MNHNY, CDR2 SVGAGI (reference sequence). With V trimmed by 2 bases and J by 7 bases, 9 bases remained unmatched. This CDR3 has 15 amino acids. CDR3 nucleotide sequence: TGTGCCAGCAGTTACGAAAGGGGGACAGGGAATGAGCAGTACTTC. It translates to CASSYERGTGNEQYF.

The chain links TRBV7-9 to TRBJ2-5; 14 bases are a match to TRBD2. The CDR3 loop spans 16 amino acids. The J segment lost 2 bases and the V segment lost 5 bases, leaving 4 bases of the junction unmatched. Germline V CDR1 and CDR2: SEHNR, FQNEAQ (reference sequence). CDR3 protein: CASSPRTSGGQETQYF. The CDR3, as DNA: TGTGCCAGCAGCCCCAGGACTAGCGGGGGGCAAGAGACCCAGTACTTC.

CDR3 coding DNA: TGTGCCAGTAGTCTCTCGTTAGGGACTCCTACCTACGAGCAGTACTTC. Protein sequence: CASSLSLGTPTYEQYF. The J gene is TRBJ2-7, the V gene TRBV19; maybe TRBD2 (6 bases). This CDR3 has 16 amino acids. Germline CDR1 LNHDA, CDR2 SQIVND (reference sequence). Trimming stripped 5 bases from V and 2 bases from J, with 19 bases between.

The V gene is TRBV11-2, the J gene TRBJ2-7; TRBD1 might be the D (6 bases). CDR1 and CDR2 from the germline V gene are SGHAT and FQNNGV. This CDR3 region has 14 residues. The V and J ends lost 1 base and 2 bases respectively, with 9 bases between them. The CDR3 DNA follows: TGTGCCAGCAGCTTAGGAGGGGGAACCTACGAGCAGTACTTC. As protein: CASSLGGGTYEQYF.